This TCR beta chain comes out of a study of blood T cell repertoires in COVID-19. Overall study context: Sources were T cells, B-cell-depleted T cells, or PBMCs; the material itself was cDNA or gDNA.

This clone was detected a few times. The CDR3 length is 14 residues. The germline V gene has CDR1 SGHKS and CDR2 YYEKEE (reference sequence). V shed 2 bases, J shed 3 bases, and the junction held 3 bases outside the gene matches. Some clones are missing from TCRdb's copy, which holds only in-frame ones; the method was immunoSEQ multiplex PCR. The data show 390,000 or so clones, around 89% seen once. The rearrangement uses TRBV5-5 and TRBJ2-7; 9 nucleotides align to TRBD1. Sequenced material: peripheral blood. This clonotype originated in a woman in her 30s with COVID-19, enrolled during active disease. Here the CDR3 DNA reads TGTGCCAGCAGCTTATCGGGACAGGGCTACGAGCAGTACGTC. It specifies CASSLSGQGYEQYV.